This T cell receptor beta chain appears in the sequencing data of a study of T cell responses to AZD1222 COVID-19 vaccine (dated by TCRdb to about 2021). In the study overall: TCR sequencing was performed for roughly 240 trial participants, of whom around 210 were given two doses of AZD1222 and approximately 25 were given two doses of MenACWY control vaccine. Enrollment into the trials was organized by age into subgroups of 18-55, 56-69 and 70-plus years, and those subgroups contained roughly 160, 29 and 62 TCR-sequenced participants, respectively.

As for this clone: The antigen it binds to is not known. Base qualities are missing; no much larger clone stands one base away.

The CDR3 regions of human TCRbeta chains were analyzed by immunosequencing. In the authors' own workflow: TCRs in the repertoires were compared against a reference library of SARS-CoV-2-specific TCRs that had been generated with the MIRA antigen-specificity platform. Breadth meant the fraction of unique TCRs that were SARS-CoV-2-associated, whereas depth meant the fraction of total T cells that were SARS-CoV-2-associated. Using the MIRA data, every spike-specific TCR was mapped to the spike region that the TCR reacted to and assigned to either a CD4 or a CD8 class. Log10-transformed breadth and depth values were compared by one-way ANOVA with Sidak's multiple comparisons tests. TCRdb took over this immuneACCESS table, retaining in-frame rearrangements with V and J assigned. Such tables are incomplete; in checked studies, under half of the missing clones stem from an unresolved V gene, and the remainder is unexplained. V and J calls and clone size are those listed in that table; D and trimming were worked out from the DNA. Here the sample has 120,000 or so clones; roughly 91% occur a single time. The ten largest account for approximately 12% of the sample.

This specimen's time point label, per the study, means: baseline before first vaccination. The treatment or condition label for this specimen denotes: meningococcal conjugate vaccine given as trial control. Vaccinee samples came from UK trials COV001 and COV002, including a single-blind randomized controlled phase 2/3 trial of AZD1222 (ChAdOx1 nCoV-19) in healthy adults. For TCRbeta chain sequencing, PBMC samples were collected from trial participants at day 0 and at day 28 after the second dose. What the research found in general, with its limitations: CD4 TCRs associated with the vaccine covered the entire spike protein, and the dominant responses were in regions 160-218 and 743-854. Participants were mostly white British and included more females than males, and it was suggested by the authors that clonal diversity may have been underestimated. Conclusions about previously exposed vaccinees are limited because only six or seven AZD1222 recipients were SARS-CoV-2 seropositive at baseline. The 56-69-year group was small, and its depth increase did not reach significance, likely because of low power. Because no day 14 peak-response samples were available, the repertoires could be characterized only after the peak T cell response. Spike-specific TCR breadth and depth rose significantly after two AZD1222 doses compared with day 0 and with MenACWY recipients. Nearly half of unique spike-specific TCRs reportedly recognized epitopes outside regions mutated in the B.1.351 and B.1.1.7 variants.

Trimming leaves V shorter by 4 bases and J shorter by 7 bases, with the junction holding 13 bases beyond the gene matches. In the germline V gene, CDR1 corresponds to SGHAT and CDR2 to FQNNGV. The CDR3, from cysteine to phenylalanine, totals 15 residues. Only the CDR3 part of the read is kept: 45 bases, read in frame from the first base. The chain is encoded by TRBV11-2 joined to TRBJ2-7, with 7 bases matching TRBD1. The source was peripheral blood, collected on day 0 of MenACWY control vaccination. The origin of this receptor is an adult in good health. The CDR3 has the sequence CASSSTGLGRGEQYF. The DNA sequence is given as TGTGCCAGCAGCTCGACAGGGTTGGGAAGGGGTGAGCAGTACTTC.